This passage covers 6 T cell receptor beta chains from one sample sequenced in a study of blood T cell dynamics during melanoma immunotherapy. Time point described: pre-treatment baseline. This table comes from immunoSEQ multiplex PCR, and its TCRdb copy is limited to in-frame clones, with some not included. Here the sample spans roughly 9,500 clones, around nine tenths being singletons. The sample here was blood, taken from a patient treated with checkpoint blockade. The receptor source for this set is a human donor with melanoma.

The rearrangement joins TRBV5-6 to TRBJ2-1; the D call may be TRBD1 or TRBD2 (6 bases each). Germline V gene data show CDR1 as SGHDT and CDR2 as YYEEEE. The CDR3 extends over 16 amino acids. The V end lost 4 bases, the J end lost 7 bases, and 21 bases lay between the germline ends. Here the CDR3 DNA reads TGTGCCAGCAGCGGGATGAGGGGGACTGGGGGGAATGAGCAGTTCTTC. Protein product: CASSGMRGTGGNEQFF. Full variable domain (rest looked up from reference TRBV5-6 and TRBJ2-1): DAGVTQSPTHLIKTRGQQVTLRCSPKSGHDTVSWYQQALGQGPQFIFQYYEEEERQRGNFPDRFSGHQFPNYSSELNVNALLLGDSALYLCASSGMRGTGGNEQFFGPGTRLTVL.

This chain joins TRBV4-3 and TRBJ1-4; D might be TRBD1 (6 bases). Deletions cut 0 bases from V and 8 bases from J, with 16 bases between. CDR3 length: 16 amino acids. The germline V gene encodes CDR1 LGHNA and CDR2 YSLEER. The CDR3 DNA is TGCGCCAGCAGCCAAGATAGGGGGACAATAGGGGAAAAACTGTTTTTT. Its translation is CASSQDRGTIGEKLFF.

The chain recombines TRBV11-2 with TRBJ2-2, with 9 bases lining up with TRBD2. CDR1 and CDR2 (germline): SGHAT, FQNNGV. The CDR3 has 16 residues. J gave up 4 bases and V 1 base, and 4 bases lay outside the gene matches. CDR3 sequence: CASSLGGGRGTGELFF. The CDR3 DNA sequence: TGTGCCAGCAGCTTAGGGGGCGGGAGGGGCACCGGGGAGCTGTTTTTT.

V and J are TRBV7-9 and TRBJ2-7; D is perhaps TRBD1 or TRBD2 (6 bases each). The CDR3 extends over 15 amino acids. Germline CDR1 and CDR2: SEHNR and FQNEAQ (reference sequence). V gave up 0 bases and J gave up 4 bases, with 13 bases separating them. The CDR3 here is CASSLAPGAGYEQYF. For the CDR3, the DNA is TGTGCCAGCAGCTTAGCCCCGGGGGCGGGTTACGAGCAGTACTTC.

This chain joins TRBV7-3 and TRBJ1-4; possible D gene TRBD1, 6 bases. The CDR3 runs to 14 residues. Deletions cut 5 bases from V and 7 bases from J, with 14 bases between. The germline V gene has CDR1 SGHTA and CDR2 FQGTGA. The CDR3 loop reads CASSPMGAGEKLFF. The CDR3 bases are TGTGCCAGCAGCCCCATGGGGGCCGGTGAAAAACTGTTTTTT.

This clone has a single count. This chain joins TRBV4-2 and TRBJ2-3, with no clear D. The CDR3 has 12 residues. The germline gives CDR1 LGHNA, CDR2 YNFKEQ. Trimming cost V 0 bases and J 3 bases, with 1 base left between them. This chain's CDR3 is CASSQETDTQYF. Written as DNA, the CDR3 is TGTGCCAGCAGCCAAGAGACAGATACGCAGTATTTT.